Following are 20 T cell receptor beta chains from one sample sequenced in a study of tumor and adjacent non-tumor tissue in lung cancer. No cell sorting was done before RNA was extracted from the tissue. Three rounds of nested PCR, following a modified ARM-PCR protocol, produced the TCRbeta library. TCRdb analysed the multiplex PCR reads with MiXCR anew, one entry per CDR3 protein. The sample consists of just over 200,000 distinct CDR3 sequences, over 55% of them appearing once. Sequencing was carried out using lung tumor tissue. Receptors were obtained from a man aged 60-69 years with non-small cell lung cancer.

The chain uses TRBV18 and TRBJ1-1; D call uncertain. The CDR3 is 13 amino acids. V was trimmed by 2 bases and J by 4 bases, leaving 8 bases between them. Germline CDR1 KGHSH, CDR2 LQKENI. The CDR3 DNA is TGTGCCAGCTCACCATCGCAGACCACTGAAGCTTTCTTT. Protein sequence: CASSPSQTTEAFF.

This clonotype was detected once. The CDR3 here is CASSSRLRGYTF. The CDR3 region has the DNA TGTGCCAGCAGTTCGAGACTGCGGGGCTACACCTTC. The chain combines TRBV12-3 or TRBV12-4 with TRBJ1-2; no clear D gene. The CDR3 runs 12 residues. Trimming removed 4 bases at V and 8 bases at J, with 11 bases between.

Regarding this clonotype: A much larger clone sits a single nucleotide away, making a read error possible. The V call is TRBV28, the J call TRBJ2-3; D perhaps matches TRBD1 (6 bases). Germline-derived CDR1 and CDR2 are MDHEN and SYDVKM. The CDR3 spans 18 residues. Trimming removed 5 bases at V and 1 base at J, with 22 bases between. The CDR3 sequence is CASSRVWAGACGTDTQYF. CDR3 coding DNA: TGTGCCAGCAGTCGCGTGTGGGCAGGGGCATGTGGCACAGATACGCAGTATTTT.

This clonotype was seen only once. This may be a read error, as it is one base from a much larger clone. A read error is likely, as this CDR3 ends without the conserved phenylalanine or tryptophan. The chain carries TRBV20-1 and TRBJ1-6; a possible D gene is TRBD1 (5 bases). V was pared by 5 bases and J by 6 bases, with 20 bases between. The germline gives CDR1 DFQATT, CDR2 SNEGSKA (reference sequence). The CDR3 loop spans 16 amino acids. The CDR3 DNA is TGCAGTGCTCCGGGAGGGGAGGGAGTTTCTAATTCACCCCTCCACATT. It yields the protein CSAPGGEGVSNSPLHI.

The CDR3 sequence is CASSLRVSGSRDTQYF. The DNA of the CDR3 is TGTGCCAGCAGCTTGCGGGTTAGCGGGAGTCGTGATACGCAGTATTTT. This chain links TRBV5-4 with TRBJ2-3; 9 positions agree with TRBD2. This CDR3 is built from 16 residues. Germline V CDR1 and CDR2: SGHNT, YYREEE (reference sequence). After removal of 1 base from V and 6 bases from J, the junction contained 9 bases not matched to a gene. Drawing the rest from reference TRBV5-4 and TRBJ2-3, the complete variable domain is ETGVTQSPTHLIKTRGQQVTLRCSSQSGHNTVSWYQQALGQGPQFIFQYYREEENGRGNFPPRFSGLQFPNYSSELNVNALELDDSALYLCASSLRVSGSRDTQYFGPGTRLTVL.

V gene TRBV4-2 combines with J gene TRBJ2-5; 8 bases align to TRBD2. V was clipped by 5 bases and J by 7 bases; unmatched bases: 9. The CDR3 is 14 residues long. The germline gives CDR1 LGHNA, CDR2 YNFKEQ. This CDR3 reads CASSFTSGEVTQYF. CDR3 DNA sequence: TGTGCCAGCAGCTTTACTAGCGGAGAGGTGACCCAGTACTTC.

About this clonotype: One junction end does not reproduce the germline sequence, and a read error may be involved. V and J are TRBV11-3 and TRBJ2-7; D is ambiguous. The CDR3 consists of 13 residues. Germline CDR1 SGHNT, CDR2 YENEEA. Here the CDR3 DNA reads TGTGCCAGTAGCTCCCGGCATGCCAACGAGCAGTACTTC. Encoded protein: CASSSRHANEQYF.

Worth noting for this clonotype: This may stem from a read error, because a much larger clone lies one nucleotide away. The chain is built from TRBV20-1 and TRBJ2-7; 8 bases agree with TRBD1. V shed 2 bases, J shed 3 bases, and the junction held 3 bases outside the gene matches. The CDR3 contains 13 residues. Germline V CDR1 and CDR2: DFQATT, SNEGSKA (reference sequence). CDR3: CSARSGQGYEQYF. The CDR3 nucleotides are TGCAGTGCTAGATCAGGACAGGGCTACGAGCAGTACTTC.

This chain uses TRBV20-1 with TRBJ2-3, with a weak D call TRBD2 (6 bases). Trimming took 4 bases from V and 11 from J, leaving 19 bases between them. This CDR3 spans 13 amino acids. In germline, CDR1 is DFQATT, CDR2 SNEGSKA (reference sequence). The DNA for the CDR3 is TGCAGTGCTATACTATCGGGAGTAAATATGCAGTATTTT. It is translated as CSAILSGVNMQYF.

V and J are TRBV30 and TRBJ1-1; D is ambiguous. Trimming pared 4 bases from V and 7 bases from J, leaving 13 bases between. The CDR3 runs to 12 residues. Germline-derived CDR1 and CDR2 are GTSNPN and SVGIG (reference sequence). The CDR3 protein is CAWNEMRYEAFF. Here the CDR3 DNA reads TGTGCCTGGAATGAAATGAGATATGAAGCTTTCTTT.

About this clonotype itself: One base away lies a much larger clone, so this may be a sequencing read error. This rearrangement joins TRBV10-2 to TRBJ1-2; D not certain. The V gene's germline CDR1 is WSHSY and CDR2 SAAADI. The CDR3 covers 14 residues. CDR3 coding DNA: TGCGCCAGCGGTGGCAGGATAACTAACTATGACTACACCTTC. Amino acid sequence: CASGGRITNYDYTF.

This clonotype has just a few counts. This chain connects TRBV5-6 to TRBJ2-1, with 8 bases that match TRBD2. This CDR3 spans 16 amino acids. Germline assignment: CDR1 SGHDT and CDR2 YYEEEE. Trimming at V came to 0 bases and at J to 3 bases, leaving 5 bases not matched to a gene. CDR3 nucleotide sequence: TGTGCCAGCAGCTTGGAACTAGCGGAGAACTACAATGAGCAGTTCTTC. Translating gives CASSLELAENYNEQFF.

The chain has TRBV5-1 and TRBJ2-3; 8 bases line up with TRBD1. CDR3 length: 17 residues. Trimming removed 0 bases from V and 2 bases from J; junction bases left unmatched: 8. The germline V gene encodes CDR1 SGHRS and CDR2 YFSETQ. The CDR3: CASSLGLGTGVTDTQYF. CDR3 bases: TGCGCCAGCAGCTTGGGTCTCGGGACAGGCGTCACAGATACGCAGTATTTT. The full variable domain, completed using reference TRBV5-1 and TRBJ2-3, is KAGVTQTPRYLIKTRGQQVTLSCSPISGHRSVSWYQQTPGQGLQFLFEYFSETQRNKGNFPGRFSGRQFSNSRSEMNVSTLELGDSALYLCASSLGLGTGVTDTQYFGPGTRLTVL.

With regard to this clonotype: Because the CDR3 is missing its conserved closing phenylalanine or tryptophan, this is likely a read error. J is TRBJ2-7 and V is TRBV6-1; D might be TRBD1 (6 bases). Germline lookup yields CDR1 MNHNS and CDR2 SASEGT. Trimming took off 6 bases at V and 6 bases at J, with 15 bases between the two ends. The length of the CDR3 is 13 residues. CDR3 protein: CASRPRTRGEQYS. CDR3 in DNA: TGTGCCAGCAGACCACGCACCAGGGGCGAGCAGTACTCC.

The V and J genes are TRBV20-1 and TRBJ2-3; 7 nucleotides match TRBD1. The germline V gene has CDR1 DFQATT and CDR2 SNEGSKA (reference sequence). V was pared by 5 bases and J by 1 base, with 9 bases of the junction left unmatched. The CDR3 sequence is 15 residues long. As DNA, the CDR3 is TGCAGTGCTGAGCAGGGACAGCGTGGCACAGATACGCAGTATTTT. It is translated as CSAEQGQRGTDTQYF.

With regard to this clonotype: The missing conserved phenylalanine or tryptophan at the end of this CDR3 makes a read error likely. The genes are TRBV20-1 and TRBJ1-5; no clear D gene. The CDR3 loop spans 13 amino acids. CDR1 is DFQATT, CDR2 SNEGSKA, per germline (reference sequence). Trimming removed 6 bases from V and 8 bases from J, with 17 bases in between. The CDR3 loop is CSADEAPMKPQHY. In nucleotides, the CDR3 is TGCAGTGCAGATGAGGCCCCGATGAAGCCCCAGCATTAT.

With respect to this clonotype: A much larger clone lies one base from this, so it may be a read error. The CDR3, as DNA: TGTGCCTGCAGGCTTGGTCGGGAGACCCAGTACTTC. It translates to CACRLGRETQYF. V gene TRBV5-6 combines with J gene TRBJ2-5, with no clear D. Germline V gene data show CDR1 as SGHDT and CDR2 as YYEEEE. The CDR3 length is 12 residues.

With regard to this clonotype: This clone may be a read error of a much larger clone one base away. The CDR3 DNA sequence: TGTGCCAGCACTATAGGCGGGACACCCAATCAGCCCCAGCATTTT. Translating it yields CASTIGGTPNQPQHF. This chain joins TRBV28 and TRBJ1-5; tentatively, D is TRBD1 (6 bases). This CDR3 contains 15 residues. Germline CDR1 MDHEN, CDR2 SYDVKM. Trimming cost V 7 bases and J 3 bases, with 16 bases left between them.

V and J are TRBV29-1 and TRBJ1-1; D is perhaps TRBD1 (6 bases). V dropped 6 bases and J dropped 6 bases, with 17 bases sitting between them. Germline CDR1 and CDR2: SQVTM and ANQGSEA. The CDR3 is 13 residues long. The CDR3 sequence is CSVHGTRNAEAFF. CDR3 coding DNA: TGCAGCGTCCACGGGACAAGGAATGCTGAAGCTTTCTTT.

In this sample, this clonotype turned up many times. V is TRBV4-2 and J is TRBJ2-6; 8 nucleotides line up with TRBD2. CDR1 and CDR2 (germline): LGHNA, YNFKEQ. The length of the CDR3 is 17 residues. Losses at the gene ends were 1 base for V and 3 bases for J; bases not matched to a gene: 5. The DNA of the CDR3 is TGTGCCAGCAGCCAAGCCGGGAGGGCCGGTGGGGCCAACGTCCTGACTTTC. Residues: CASSQAGRAGGANVLTF.